This T cell receptor (beta chain) was captured in a study of OX40 agonist ivuxolimab in advanced cancers. Regarding the complete study: Ivuxolimab was a fully human IgG2 agonistic monoclonal antibody targeting the costimulatory receptor OX40 (CD134). Intravenous ivuxolimab was administered to patients every 2 weeks at six dose levels: 0.01, 0.1, 0.3, 1.5, 3 and 10 mg/kg. Among the approximately 54 dose-escalation patients, about 19 had hepatocellular carcinoma, around 15 melanoma, 9 renal cell carcinoma and 9 head and neck cancer. A male proportion of 82.7% and a mean age of roughly 55 years, ranging from 23 to 79, were recorded for the dose-escalation cohort. Prior anti-PD-1, anti-PD-L1 or anti-CTLA-4 therapy was permitted, and less than 45% of dose-escalation patients had received checkpoint inhibitors. Partial responses occurred in three dose-escalation patients, of whom one had hepatocellular carcinoma and two had cutaneous melanoma. The purpose of peripheral TCRbeta sequencing was to test whether ivuxolimab changed TCR sequence diversity and led to clonal T-cell expansion. The paper reports the monotherapy dose-escalation portion (N = 52 patients) of the phase I ivuxolimab trial. Study-level results and caveats: Partial responders in the 0.1-3.0 mg/kg groups had among the lowest normalized peripheral clonal expansion, especially among CD8+ T cells. At doses of 0.1 to 3.0 mg/kg, clonal expansion of both CD4+ and CD8+ T cells in blood was seen between baseline and week 6. On average, CD8+ T cells showed more expanded clones than CD4+ T cells after ivuxolimab. The antigen specificity of the peripheral T cells that underwent clonal expansion was not determined. Low levels of normalized T-cell clonal expansion were also seen in some patients who did not respond.

To sequence the TCRbeta CDR3 region, genomic DNA was isolated from the sorted cells. The immunoSEQ Assay was used to sequence the TCRbeta CDR3 regions. TCRdb took over this immuneACCESS table, retaining in-frame rearrangements with V and J assigned. Such tables are incomplete; in checked studies, under half of the missing clones stem from an unresolved V gene, and the remainder is unexplained. The sample includes about 7,000 clones, with roughly 80% observed a single time. The top ten constitute less than 85% of the sample. Worth noting for this clone: There is no known antigen for this receptor. Base quality data are lacking; no much larger clone is found one base away.

Patients with autoimmune disease history or receiving systemic immunosuppression were excluded from the trial. Peripheral blood for TCR sequencing was collected from all dose cohorts at baseline, on cycle 4 day 1, and on cycle 7 day 1. Samples came from an open-label, multicenter, first-in-human phase I dose-escalation trial of ivuxolimab. Adults with locally advanced or metastatic melanoma, renal cell carcinoma, hepatocellular carcinoma or head and neck squamous cell carcinoma were enrolled in the trial. CD4+ and CD8+ T cells were sorted separately from peripheral blood before TCR sequencing. The CDR3 goes from the cysteine to the phenylalanine over 14 residues. Just the 42-base CDR3 DNA is kept, in frame starting at base 1. Trimming removed 4 bases from V and 5 bases from J; the gene matches leave 8 bases unexplained. The germline V gene encodes CDR1 SGHNT and CDR2 YYREEE (reference sequence).

The source is an adult with an advanced solid tumor such as melanoma, head and neck, liver or kidney cancer. Sequencing was performed on CD4+ or CD8+ T cells sorted from blood, taken in a trial of the OX40 agonist ivuxolimab. The chain is made from TRBV5-4 and TRBJ2-5; TRBD1 aligns with 7 central bases. The CDR3 amino acid sequence is: CASSARNRGETQYF. The nucleotides are TGTGCCAGCAGCGCCCGAAACAGGGGTGAGACCCAGTACTTC.